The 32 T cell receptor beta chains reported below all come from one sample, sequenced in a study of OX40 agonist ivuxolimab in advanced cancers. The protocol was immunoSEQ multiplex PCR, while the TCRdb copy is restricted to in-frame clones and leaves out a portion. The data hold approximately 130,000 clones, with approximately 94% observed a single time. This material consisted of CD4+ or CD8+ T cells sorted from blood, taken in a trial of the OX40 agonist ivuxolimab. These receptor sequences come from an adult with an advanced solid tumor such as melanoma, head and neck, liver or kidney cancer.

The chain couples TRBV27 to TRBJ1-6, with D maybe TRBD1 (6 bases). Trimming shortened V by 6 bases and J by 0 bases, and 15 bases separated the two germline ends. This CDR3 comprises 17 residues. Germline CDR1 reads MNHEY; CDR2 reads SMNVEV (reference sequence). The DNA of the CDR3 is TGTGCCAGCAGAGTTTGGGGGGCCCCCTCCTATAATTCACCCCTCCACTTT. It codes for CASRVWGAPSYNSPLHF.

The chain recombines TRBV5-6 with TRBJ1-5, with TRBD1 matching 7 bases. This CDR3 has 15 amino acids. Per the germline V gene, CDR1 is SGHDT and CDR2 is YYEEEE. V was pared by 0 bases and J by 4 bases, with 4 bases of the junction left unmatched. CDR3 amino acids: CASSLVRGLNQPQHF. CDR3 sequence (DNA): TGTGCCAGCAGCTTGGTGAGGGGGCTGAATCAGCCCCAGCATTTT.

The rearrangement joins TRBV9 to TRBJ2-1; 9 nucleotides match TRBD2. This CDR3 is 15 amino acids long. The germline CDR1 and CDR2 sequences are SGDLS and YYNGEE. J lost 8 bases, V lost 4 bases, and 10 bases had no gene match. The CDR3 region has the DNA TGTGCCAGCAGCCCGCGGGGCGGGGGGGCCCATGAGCAGTTCTTC. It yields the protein CASSPRGGGAHEQFF.

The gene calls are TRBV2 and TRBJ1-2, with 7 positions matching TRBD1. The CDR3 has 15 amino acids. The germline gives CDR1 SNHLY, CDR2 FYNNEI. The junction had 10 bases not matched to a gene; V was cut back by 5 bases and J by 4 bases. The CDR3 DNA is TGTGCCAGCAGTAAAACAGGGGATTTTGGCTATGGCTACACCTTC. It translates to CASSKTGDFGYGYTF.

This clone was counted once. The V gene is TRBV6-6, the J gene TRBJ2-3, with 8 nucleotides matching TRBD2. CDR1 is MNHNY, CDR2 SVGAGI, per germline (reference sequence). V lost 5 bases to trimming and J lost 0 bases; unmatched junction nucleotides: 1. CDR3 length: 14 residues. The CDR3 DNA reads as TGTGCCAGCAGTCGACTAGCGAGCACAGATACGCAGTATTTT. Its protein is CASSRLASTDTQYF.

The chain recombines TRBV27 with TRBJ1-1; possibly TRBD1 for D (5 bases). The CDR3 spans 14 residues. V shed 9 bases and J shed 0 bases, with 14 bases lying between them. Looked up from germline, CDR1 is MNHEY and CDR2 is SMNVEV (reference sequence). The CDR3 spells CASKNRNMNTEAFF. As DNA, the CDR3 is TGTGCCAGTAAGAACAGGAACATGAACACTGAAGCTTTCTTT.

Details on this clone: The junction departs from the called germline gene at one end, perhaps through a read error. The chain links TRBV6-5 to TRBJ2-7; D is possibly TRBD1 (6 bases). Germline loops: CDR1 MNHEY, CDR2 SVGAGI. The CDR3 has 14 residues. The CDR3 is CASSVRDTRYGQYF. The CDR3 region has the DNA TGTGCCAGCAGTGTCCGGGACACTCGCTACGGGCAGTACTTC.

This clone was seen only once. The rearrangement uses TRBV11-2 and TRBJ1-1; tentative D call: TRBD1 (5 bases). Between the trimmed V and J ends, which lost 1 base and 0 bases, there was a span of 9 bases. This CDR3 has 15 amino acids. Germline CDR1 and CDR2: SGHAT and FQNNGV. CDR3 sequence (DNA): TGTGCCAGCAGCTTAGGGCCAGGGATGAACACTGAAGCTTTCTTT. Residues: CASSLGPGMNTEAFF.

CDR3 protein: CASSPGGWGEAFF. The CDR3 DNA is TGTGCCAGCAGTCCCGGGGGTTGGGGTGAAGCTTTCTTT. The V and J genes are TRBV6-4 and TRBJ1-1, with D perhaps matching TRBD1 (5 bases). The CDR3 totals 13 residues. CDR1 and CDR2 (germline): MRHNA, SNTAGT. Trimming shortened V by 5 bases and J by 7 bases, and 14 bases separated the two germline ends.

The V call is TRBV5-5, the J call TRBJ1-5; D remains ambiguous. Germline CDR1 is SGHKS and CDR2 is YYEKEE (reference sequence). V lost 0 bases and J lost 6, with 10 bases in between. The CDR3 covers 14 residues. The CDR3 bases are TGTGCCAGCAGCTTGGAACAGCATGGTCAGCCCCAGCATTTT. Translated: CASSLEQHGQPQHF.

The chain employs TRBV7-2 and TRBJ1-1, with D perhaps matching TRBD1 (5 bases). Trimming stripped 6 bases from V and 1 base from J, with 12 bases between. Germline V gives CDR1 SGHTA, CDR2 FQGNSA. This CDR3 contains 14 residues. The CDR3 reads CASRLGGANTEAFF. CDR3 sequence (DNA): TGTGCCAGCAGACTGGGGGGAGCGAACACTGAAGCTTTCTTT.

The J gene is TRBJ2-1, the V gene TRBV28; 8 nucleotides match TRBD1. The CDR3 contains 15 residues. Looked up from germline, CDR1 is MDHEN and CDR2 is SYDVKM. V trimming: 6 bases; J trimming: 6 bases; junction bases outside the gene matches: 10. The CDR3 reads CASSQRQGRPNEQFF. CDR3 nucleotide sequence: TGTGCCAGCAGCCAAAGACAGGGGAGGCCCAATGAGCAGTTCTTC.

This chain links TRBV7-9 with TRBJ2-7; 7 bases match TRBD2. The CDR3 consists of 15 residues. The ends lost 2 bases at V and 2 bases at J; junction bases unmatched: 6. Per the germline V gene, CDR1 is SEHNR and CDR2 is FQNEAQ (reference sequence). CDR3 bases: TGTGCCAGCAGCTTATGGGGGGGAGCGGCCTACGAGCAGTACTTC. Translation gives CASSLWGGAAYEQYF.

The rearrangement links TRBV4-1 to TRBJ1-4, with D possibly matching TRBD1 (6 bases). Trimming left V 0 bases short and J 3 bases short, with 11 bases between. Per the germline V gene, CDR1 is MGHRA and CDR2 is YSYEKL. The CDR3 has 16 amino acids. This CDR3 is CASSQDLNRANEKLFF. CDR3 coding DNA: TGCGCCAGCAGCCAAGATTTGAACAGGGCTAATGAAAAACTGTTTTTT.

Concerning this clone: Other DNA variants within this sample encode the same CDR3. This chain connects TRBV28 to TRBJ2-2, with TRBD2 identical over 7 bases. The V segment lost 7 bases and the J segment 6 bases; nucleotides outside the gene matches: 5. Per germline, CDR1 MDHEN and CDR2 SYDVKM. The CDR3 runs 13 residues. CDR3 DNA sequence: TGTGCCAGCATCCGGACTAGTTCCGGGGAGCTGTTTTTT. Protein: CASIRTSSGELFF.

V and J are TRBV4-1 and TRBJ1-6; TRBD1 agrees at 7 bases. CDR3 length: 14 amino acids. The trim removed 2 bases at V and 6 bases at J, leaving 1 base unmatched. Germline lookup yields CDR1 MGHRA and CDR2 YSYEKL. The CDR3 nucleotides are TGCGCCAGCAGCCAAAGGGACAGTAATTCACCCCTCCACTTT. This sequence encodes CASSQRDSNSPLHF.

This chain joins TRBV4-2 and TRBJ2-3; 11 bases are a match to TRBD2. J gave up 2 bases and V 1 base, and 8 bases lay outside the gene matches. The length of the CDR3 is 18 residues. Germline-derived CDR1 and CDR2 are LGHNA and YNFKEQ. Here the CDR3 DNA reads TGTGCCAGCAGCCAAGTTACTAGCGGGAGCGGGGTCACAGATACGCAGTATTTT. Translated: CASSQVTSGSGVTDTQYF.

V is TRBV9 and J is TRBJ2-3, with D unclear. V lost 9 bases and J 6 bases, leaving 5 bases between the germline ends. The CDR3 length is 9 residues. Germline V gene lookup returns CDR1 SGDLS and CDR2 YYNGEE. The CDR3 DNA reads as TGTGCCACTTGGGATACGCAGTATTTT. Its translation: CATWDTQYF. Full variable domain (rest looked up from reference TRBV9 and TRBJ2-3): DSGVTQTPKHLITATGQRVTLRCSPRSGDLSVYWYQQSLDQGLQFLIQYYNGEERAKGNILERFSAQQFPDLHSELNLSSLELGDSALYFCATWDTQYFGPGTRLTVL.

CDR3 residues: CAWDFSNQPQHF. The CDR3 nucleotides read TGTGCCTGGGATTTTAGCAATCAGCCCCAGCATTTT. The rearrangement uses TRBV30 and TRBJ1-5; no clear D gene. The V and J ends lost 5 bases and 0 bases respectively, with 5 bases between them. The CDR3 totals 12 residues. The germline V gene encodes CDR1 GTSNPN and CDR2 SVGIG (reference sequence).

Here the CDR3 DNA reads TGTGCCAGCAGGACGCCGGGACTAGCGGGAGCTGGGGCCAACGTCCTGACTTTC. Its protein is CASRTPGLAGAGANVLTF. The chain uses TRBV2 and TRBJ2-6; 14 positions agree with TRBD2. V lost 6 bases to trimming and J lost 2 bases; unmatched junction nucleotides: 6. CDR1 and CDR2 from the germline V gene are SNHLY and FYNNEI. There are 18 residues in the CDR3.

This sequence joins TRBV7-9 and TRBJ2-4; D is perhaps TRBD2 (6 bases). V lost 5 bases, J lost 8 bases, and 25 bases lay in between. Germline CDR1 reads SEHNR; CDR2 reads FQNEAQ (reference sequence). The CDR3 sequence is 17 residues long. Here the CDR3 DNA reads TGTGCCAGCAGCCCGGGAAGGACGATTTCGGGCGGGGACATTCAGTACTTC. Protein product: CASSPGRTISGGDIQYF. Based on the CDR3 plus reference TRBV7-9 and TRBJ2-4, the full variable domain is DTGVSQNPRHKITKRGQNVTFRCDPISEHNRLYWYRQTLGQGPEFLTYFQNEAQLEKSRLLSDRFSAERPKGSFSTLEIQRTEQGDSAMYLCASSPGRTISGGDIQYFGAGTRLSVL.

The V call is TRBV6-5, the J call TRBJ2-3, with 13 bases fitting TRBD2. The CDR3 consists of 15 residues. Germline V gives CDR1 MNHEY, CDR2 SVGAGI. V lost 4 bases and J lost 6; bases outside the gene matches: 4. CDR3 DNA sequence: TGTGCCAGCAGTTTCGGACTAGCGGGGGCGGATACGCAGTATTTT. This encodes CASSFGLAGADTQYF.

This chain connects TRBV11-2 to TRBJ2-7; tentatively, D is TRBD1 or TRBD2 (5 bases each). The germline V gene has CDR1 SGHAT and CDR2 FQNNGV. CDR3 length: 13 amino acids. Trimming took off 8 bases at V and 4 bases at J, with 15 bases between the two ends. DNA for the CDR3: TGTGCCAGCGGAGAGGGGCTTCGTTACGAGCAGTACTTC. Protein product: CASGEGLRYEQYF.

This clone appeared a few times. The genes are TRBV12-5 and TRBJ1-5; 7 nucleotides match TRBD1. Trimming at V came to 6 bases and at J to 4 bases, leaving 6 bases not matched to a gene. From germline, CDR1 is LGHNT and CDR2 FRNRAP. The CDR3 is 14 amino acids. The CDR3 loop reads CASGPGGVNQPQHF. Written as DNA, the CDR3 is TGTGCTAGTGGCCCAGGGGGTGTGAATCAGCCCCAGCATTTT.

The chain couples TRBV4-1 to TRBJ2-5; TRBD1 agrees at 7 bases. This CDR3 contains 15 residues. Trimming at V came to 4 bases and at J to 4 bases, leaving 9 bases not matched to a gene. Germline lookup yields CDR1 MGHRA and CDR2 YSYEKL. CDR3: CASSLSGQRGETQYF. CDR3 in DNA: TGCGCCAGCAGCCTATCGGGACAGAGAGGAGAGACCCAGTACTTC.

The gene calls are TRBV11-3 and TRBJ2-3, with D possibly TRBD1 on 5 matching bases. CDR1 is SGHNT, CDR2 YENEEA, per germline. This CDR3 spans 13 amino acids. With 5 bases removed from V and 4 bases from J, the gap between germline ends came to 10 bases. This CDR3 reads CASSVGQSDTQYF. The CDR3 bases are TGTGCCAGCAGCGTCGGACAATCAGATACGCAGTATTTT.

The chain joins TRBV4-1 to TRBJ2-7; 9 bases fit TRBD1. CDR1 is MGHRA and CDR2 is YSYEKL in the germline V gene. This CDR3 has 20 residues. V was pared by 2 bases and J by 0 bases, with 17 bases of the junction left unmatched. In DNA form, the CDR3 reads TGCGCCAGCAGCCAACGCTCCCCGGGACAGGGCCTATCTCACTCCTACGAGCAGTACTTC. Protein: CASSQRSPGQGLSHSYEQYF.

The CDR3 protein is CASSPDRQGLTYEQYF. CDR3 DNA: TGTGCCAGCTCTCCGGACCGACAGGGTTTAACCTACGAGCAGTACTTC. The chain couples TRBV18 to TRBJ2-7; 7 nucleotides line up with TRBD1. This CDR3 has 16 residues. CDR1 is KGHSH and CDR2 is LQKENI in the germline V gene. Trimming at V came to 6 bases and at J to 2 bases, leaving 13 bases not matched to a gene.

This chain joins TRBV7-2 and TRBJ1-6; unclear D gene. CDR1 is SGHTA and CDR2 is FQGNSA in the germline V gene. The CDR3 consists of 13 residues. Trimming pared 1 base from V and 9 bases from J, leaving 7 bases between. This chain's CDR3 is CASSLEPPSPLHF. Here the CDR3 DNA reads TGTGCCAGCAGCTTAGAACCACCTTCACCCCTCCACTTT.

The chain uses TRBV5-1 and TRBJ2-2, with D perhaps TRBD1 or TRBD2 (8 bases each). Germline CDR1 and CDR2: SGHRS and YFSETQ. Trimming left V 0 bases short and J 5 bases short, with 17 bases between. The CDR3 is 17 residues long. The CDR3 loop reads CASSLGGGTGRTGELFF. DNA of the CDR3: TGCGCCAGCAGCTTGGGCGGGGGGACAGGCCGGACCGGGGAGCTGTTTTTT.

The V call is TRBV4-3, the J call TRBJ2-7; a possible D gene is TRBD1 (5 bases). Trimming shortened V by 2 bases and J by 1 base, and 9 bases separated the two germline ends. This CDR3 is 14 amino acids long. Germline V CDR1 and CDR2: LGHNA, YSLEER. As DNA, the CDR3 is TGCGCCAGCAGCCAACAGACAGAGTCCTACGAGCAGTACTTC. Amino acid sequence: CASSQQTESYEQYF.

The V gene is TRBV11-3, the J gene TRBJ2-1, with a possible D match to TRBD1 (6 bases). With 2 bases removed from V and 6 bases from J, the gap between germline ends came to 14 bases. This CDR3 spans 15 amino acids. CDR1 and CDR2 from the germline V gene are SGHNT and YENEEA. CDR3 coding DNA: TGTGCCAGCAGCTTACGGCAGGGGATTATCAATGAGCAGTTCTTC. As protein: CASSLRQGIINEQFF.